This T cell receptor beta chain was sequenced for a study of T cell clones after liver transplantation. Libraries were prepared by immunoSEQ multiplex PCR; TCRdb keeps only in-frame clonotypes and omits some of them. The table lists 20,000 to 25,000 clones, around 63% of them singletons. The germline gives CDR1 SGDLS, CDR2 YYNGEE. With 2 bases removed from V and 8 bases from J, the gap between germline ends came to 11 bases. This CDR3 is 14 amino acids long. The V call is TRBV9, the J call TRBJ1-6; D is possibly TRBD1 (5 bases). The material sequenced was CD4+ T cells from blood, taken before liver transplant. The sequence came from a human donor who received a liver transplant. The CDR3 bases are TGTGCCAGCAGCGTCGGGGGATTTGATTCACCCCTCCACTTT. It is translated as CASSVGGFDSPLHF.